This T cell receptor (beta chain) derives from a study of neurological immune-mediated disorders. Study at large: Disease course was recorded as relapsing-remitting for about 31 and secondary progressive for about 8.5% of the roughly 35 multiple sclerosis patients.

Synthesis of cDNA was performed by 5'RACE using 10-nucleotide random UMIs. TCRdb reprocessed the 5' RACE reads via MiXCR and lists one record per CDR3 protein. The sample shows some 60,000 distinct CDR3 sequences, under 4.5% of them seen only once. Deletions cut 5 bases from V and 2 bases from J, with 10 bases between. The CDR3 has 13 residues. Germline CDR1 MGHRA, CDR2 YSYEKL. Sample: PBMCs. The clonotype originates from a young woman with multiple sclerosis. The V call is TRBV4-1, the J call TRBJ2-7; D is uncertain. The CDR3 nucleotides are TGCGCCAGCAGCAACCGTCAGACCTACGAGCAGTACTTC. Encoded protein: CASSNRQTYEQYF.